This T cell receptor beta chain was profiled in a study of patients and donors after allogeneic stem cell transplantation. CDR1 is SGHAT, CDR2 FQNNGV, per germline. V lost 1 base to trimming and J lost 6 bases, with 17 bases between them. CDR3 length: 16 amino acids. TCRdb re-derived calls from the RT-PCR reads in MiXCR, one entry per CDR3 protein. The sample holds about a million distinct CDR3 sequences, over 15% seen once. This receptor was identified in a human donor who was either an allogeneic HSCT recipient or a stem cell or donor lymphocyte infusion donor (not recorded which). It is not recorded whose cells these are; they may come from a transplant donor. This rearrangement joins TRBV11-2 to TRBJ2-3, with D unclear. Sequenced material: blood, either unsorted or a sorted T cell fraction (not recorded which). The CDR3 here is CASSLAPTVGLDTQYF. In DNA form, the CDR3 reads TGTGCCAGCAGCTTAGCCCCGACGGTGGGTCTGGATACGCAGTATTTT.